What follows are 3 T cell receptor beta chains derived from one specimen sequenced in a study of blood T cell repertoires in COVID-19. This table comes from immunoSEQ multiplex PCR, and its TCRdb copy is limited to in-frame clones, with some not included. The sample lists about 170,000 clones, over 70% occurring once. Sequenced material: peripheral blood. These receptors were taken from an older woman who had recovered from COVID-19.

The genes are TRBV5-6 and TRBJ2-1, with 7 nucleotides matching TRBD1. V trimming: 6 bases; J trimming: 6 bases; junction bases outside the gene matches: 12. The CDR3 covers 15 residues. Germline CDR1 reads SGHDT; CDR2 reads YYEEEE. The CDR3 here is CASTETGLLGNEQFF. CDR3 nucleotide sequence: TGTGCCAGCACTGAGACAGGGCTCCTCGGCAATGAGCAGTTCTTC.

V usage is TRBV19 and J usage is TRBJ2-2; tentative D call: TRBD2 (6 bases). The V end was cut by 8 bases, the J end by 2 bases, with 9 bases between. The V gene's germline CDR1 is LNHDA and CDR2 SQIVND (reference sequence). The CDR3 is made up of 13 amino acids. CDR3 sequence (DNA): TGTGCCAGTTGGACTACAAACACCGGGGAGCTGTTTTTT. This gives the protein CASWTTNTGELFF.

This clone has only a few counts. The CDR3 DNA is TGTGCCAGCAGCTTAGAGGCAGGGGGTGAAGCTTTCTTT. This gives the protein CASSLEAGGEAFF. The rearrangement links TRBV7-2 to TRBJ1-1, with 7 bases lining up with TRBD1. V lost 1 base to trimming and J lost 7 bases; unmatched junction nucleotides: 3. From germline, CDR1 is SGHTA and CDR2 FQGNSA. The CDR3 totals 13 residues.